This T cell receptor (beta chain) was sequenced for a study of Graves' ophthalmopathy and Graves' hyperthyroidism. Overall study results and limits: Sensitivity of about 91% and specificity of around 80% were achieved when a 13-signature model separated ophthalmopathy from stable hyperthyroidism.

Exclusion covered patients with other autoimmune diseases or uncontrolled infections (as well as pregnancy or lactation). What supplied the PBMCs was about 9.8 ml of fresh peripheral blood. There are 15 residues in the CDR3. Per the germline V gene, CDR1 is MDHEN and CDR2 is SYDVKM. The J segment lost 5 bases and the V segment lost 1 base, leaving 6 bases of the junction unmatched. This clonotype was seen many times. Its antigen is not known. RNA transcripts yielded amplified TCR beta CDR3 regions. A first-round RT-PCR used HTBI primers, followed by a second-round multiplex PCR. TCRdb re-analysed the multiplex PCR reads in MiXCR, keeping a single row per CDR3 protein. The sample holds about 400,000 distinct CDR3 sequences; around 19% are singletons and the top ten take 1.6%.

V gene TRBV28 combines with J gene TRBJ2-5, with TRBD2 identical over 8 bases. The receptor comes from a woman between 18 and 29 years old with Graves' ophthalmopathy. Sequenced sample: peripheral blood. In DNA, the CDR3 is TGTGCCAGCAGTTTATCGGGGACTAGTTGGGAGACCCAGTACTTC. This sequence encodes CASSLSGTSWETQYF.